Below are 27 T cell receptor beta chains sequenced from a single sample in a study of shared clonotypes between healthy human individuals. Here immunoSEQ multiplex PCR was the method, and the copy in TCRdb shows in-frame clones only, minus some. The sample includes roughly 660,000 clones, around 91% seen only once; the top ten take 34%. Sequences were obtained from memory CD8+ T cells from PBMCs. As to subset: CD45RO+ cells pooled with CCR7-negative TemRA cells. Receptors were obtained from a man aged 18 to 35 in good health. Some clones in this sample may be carry-over from other donors' samples.

The chain uses TRBV7-3 and TRBJ2-1; D is uncertain. Germline V gene data show CDR1 as SGHTA and CDR2 as FQGTGA. The CDR3 extends over 14 amino acids. V lost 5 bases and J 1 base, leaving 9 bases between the germline ends. This CDR3 is CASSVMGSYNEQFF. The CDR3 DNA follows: TGTGCCAGCAGCGTGATGGGATCCTACAATGAGCAGTTCTTC.

This chain joins TRBV14 and TRBJ2-5; weak D call: TRBD2 (6 bases). Germline CDR1 SGHDN, CDR2 FVKESK. This CDR3 spans 14 amino acids. The V end was cut by 4 bases, the J end by 7 bases, with 16 bases between. DNA of the CDR3: TGTGCCAGCAGCCTTCGCCAGGGAGGAGGGACCCAGTACTTC. This codes for CASSLRQGGGTQYF.

The chain combines TRBV7-2 with TRBJ2-7, with 8 bases identical to TRBD1. CDR3 length: 14 amino acids. Germline V gene data show CDR1 as SGHTA and CDR2 as FQGNSA. Trimming cost V 6 bases and J 9 bases; bases outside gene matches: 13. CDR3 amino acids: CASSSPDRATGQYF. The CDR3 coding sequence is TGTGCCAGCAGTTCTCCGGACAGGGCAACGGGGCAGTACTTC.

V is TRBV29-1 and J is TRBJ2-3; D call uncertain. The CDR3 is 15 residues long. V was cut by 1 base and J by 4 bases, with 15 bases left in between. Germline V CDR1 and CDR2: SQVTM, ANQGSEA. CDR3 DNA: TGCAGCGTTGAAGCCGGCGTCTACCTGGCAGATACGCAGTATTTT. Translating gives CSVEAGVYLADTQYF.

The chain is built from TRBV6-5 and TRBJ2-7; D remains ambiguous. The germline V and J ends were trimmed by 4 bases and 2 bases, with 12 bases remaining between them. The V gene's germline CDR1 is MNHEY and CDR2 SVGAGI. The CDR3 totals 14 residues. CDR3 coding DNA: TGTGCCAGCAGTTCCCGGGTTATACCCTACGAGCAGTACTTC. Protein sequence: CASSSRVIPYEQYF.

The genes are TRBV28 and TRBJ2-7; 9 positions agree with TRBD1. The J segment lost 3 bases and the V segment lost 4 bases, leaving 7 bases of the junction unmatched. The CDR3 extends over 15 amino acids. CDR1 is MDHEN, CDR2 SYDVKM, per germline. CDR3 DNA: TGTGCCAGCAGTTGGGGACAGGGAAGTTTCTACGAGCAGTACTTC. It encodes CASSWGQGSFYEQYF.

This clone was detected only a few times. V usage is TRBV28 and J usage is TRBJ1-2; 9 positions match TRBD1. Trimming removed 5 bases from V and 5 bases from J; junction bases left unmatched: 3. Germline lookup yields CDR1 MDHEN and CDR2 SYDVKM. The CDR3 totals 13 residues. CDR3 sequence: CASSGTGLYGYTF. The DNA of the CDR3 is TGTGCCAGCAGTGGGACAGGGCTATATGGCTACACCTTC.

This chain links TRBV28 with TRBJ1-1, with D possibly being TRBD1 (5 bases). The CDR3 extends over 15 amino acids. Trimming removed 1 base at V and 0 bases at J, with 9 bases between. The germline gives CDR1 MDHEN, CDR2 SYDVKM. CDR3 nucleotides: TGTGCCAGCAGTTTATTTTGGGACGTGAACACTGAAGCTTTCTTT. Encoded protein: CASSLFWDVNTEAFF.

The V call is TRBV9, the J call TRBJ2-3, with TRBD2 identical over 7 bases. The CDR3 sequence is 16 residues long. The trim removed 0 bases at V and 2 bases at J, leaving 6 bases unmatched. Germline V CDR1 and CDR2: SGDLS, YYNGEE. The CDR3 region is CASSVEGGRVTDTQYF. As DNA, the CDR3 is TGTGCCAGCAGCGTAGAGGGAGGGAGGGTCACAGATACGCAGTATTTT.

This sequence joins TRBV13 and TRBJ2-3, with 7 nucleotides matching TRBD2. V lost 5 bases to trimming and J lost 1 base; unmatched junction nucleotides: 12. Germline V gives CDR1 PRHDT, CDR2 FYEKMQ (reference sequence). The CDR3 runs to 17 residues. CDR3: CASSLYSSGGRTDTQYF. CDR3 DNA sequence: TGTGCCAGCAGCCTATACTCTAGCGGAGGCCGCACAGATACGCAGTATTTT.

The chain combines TRBV27 with TRBJ2-6; D gene unclear. With 2 bases removed from V and 3 bases from J, the gap between germline ends came to 5 bases. In germline, CDR1 is MNHEY, CDR2 SMNVEV (reference sequence). CDR3 length: 14 residues. CDR3 bases: TGTGCCAGCAGTTTACAGGTTGGGGCCAACGTCCTGACTTTC. Translated, it gives CASSLQVGANVLTF.

The rearrangement uses TRBV19 and TRBJ1-5; weak D call: TRBD1 (5 bases). Germline loops: CDR1 LNHDA, CDR2 SQIVND (reference sequence). Deletions cut 3 bases from V and 3 bases from J, with 12 bases between. CDR3 length: 15 residues. The CDR3 loop is CASSISIRDNQPQHF. The DNA of the CDR3 is TGTGCCAGTAGTATCAGTATCAGGGACAATCAGCCCCAGCATTTT.

The chain carries TRBV9 and TRBJ2-5, with 7 bases aligning to TRBD2. Germline V gene lookup returns CDR1 SGDLS and CDR2 YYNGEE. V dropped 6 bases and J dropped 5; count of bases not matched to a gene: 13. The CDR3 is made up of 15 amino acids. DNA for the CDR3: TGTGCCAGCAAGAGGGGTGGCGGGAGCTTGGAGACCCAGTACTTC. Protein: CASKRGGGSLETQYF. Supplemented by reference TRBV9 and TRBJ2-5, the full variable domain reads DSGVTQTPKHLITATGQRVTLRCSPRSGDLSVYWYQQSLDQGLQFLIQYYNGEERAKGNILERFSAQQFPDLHSELNLSSLELGDSALYFCASKRGGGSLETQYFGPGTRLLVL.

This chain connects TRBV7-3 to TRBJ1-2; a possible D gene is TRBD1 (6 bases). The CDR3 is 15 residues long. V dropped 2 bases and J dropped 3 bases, with 13 bases sitting between them. Germline V gene lookup returns CDR1 SGHTA and CDR2 FQGTGA. The CDR3 is CASSLYGGADYGYTF. The CDR3 DNA reads TGTGCCAGCAGCTTATATGGGGGGGCGGACTATGGCTACACCTTC.

The chain carries TRBV27 and TRBJ1-1; no firm D call. This CDR3 has 15 amino acids. The germline gives CDR1 MNHEY, CDR2 SMNVEV (reference sequence). Trimming removed 6 bases from V and 2 bases from J, with 16 bases in between. The CDR3 here is CASRPSGGLNTEAFF. As DNA, the CDR3 is TGTGCCAGCAGACCCTCGGGAGGGCTTAACACTGAAGCTTTCTTT.

The V call is TRBV7-9, the J call TRBJ2-7; TRBD1 agrees at 8 bases. Germline trimming cut 2 bases from V and 3 bases from J; bases unmatched to any gene: 9. The CDR3 is 16 residues long. CDR1 and CDR2 (germline): SEHNR, FQNEAQ (reference sequence). The CDR3: CASSLYPGQGGYEQYF. CDR3 bases: TGTGCCAGCAGCTTATATCCTGGACAGGGCGGCTACGAGCAGTACTTC.

As concerns this clone: Other DNA variants within this sample encode the same CDR3. V usage is TRBV29-1 and J usage is TRBJ1-2, with D perhaps matching TRBD1 (6 bases). This CDR3 has 12 amino acids. V dropped 7 bases and J dropped 4 bases, with 13 bases sitting between them. From germline, CDR1 is SQVTM and CDR2 ANQGSEA. This CDR3 reads CSATTGPYGYTF. For the CDR3, the DNA is TGCAGCGCAACCACAGGGCCCTATGGCTACACCTTC.

This chain uses TRBV5-8 with TRBJ2-3, with 12 bases that match TRBD1. CDR3 size: 17 residues. CDR1 is SGHTS, CDR2 YDEGEE, per germline. V lost 4 bases, J lost 5 bases, and 11 bases stayed unmatched. The CDR3 reads CASSGWDRGHEIDTQYF. DNA for the CDR3: TGTGCCAGCAGCGGATGGGACAGGGGGCACGAAATAGATACGCAGTATTTT.

The rearrangement links TRBV27 to TRBJ2-7; the match to TRBD2 covers 11 bases. The germline V gene has CDR1 MNHEY and CDR2 SMNVEV (reference sequence). The CDR3 is 17 residues long. V trimming: 6 bases; J trimming: 0 bases; junction bases outside the gene matches: 10. This chain's CDR3 is CASRLLAGEGSSYEQYF. CDR3 in DNA: TGTGCCAGCAGGCTACTAGCGGGGGAGGGCAGCTCCTACGAGCAGTACTTC.

For this clone: Other DNA variants within this sample encode the same CDR3. V usage is TRBV27 and J usage is TRBJ1-5; the D is unclear. Trimming took off 2 bases at V and 0 bases at J, with 8 bases between the two ends. The CDR3 is 15 amino acids. Per germline, CDR1 MNHEY and CDR2 SMNVEV (reference sequence). The CDR3 region has the DNA TGTGCCAGCAGTTTAAGTTCATATAGCAATCAGCCCCAGCATTTT. Its protein product is CASSLSSYSNQPQHF.

The V call is TRBV28, the J call TRBJ2-5; the D gene is possibly TRBD1 (6 bases). CDR1 and CDR2 (germline): MDHEN, SYDVKM. Trimming shortened V by 4 bases and J by 6 bases, and 24 bases separated the two germline ends. The CDR3 runs 17 residues. The CDR3 sequence is CASSSHVVTGLPQTQYF. DNA of the CDR3: TGTGCCAGCAGTTCACACGTTGTAACAGGGTTACCTCAGACCCAGTACTTC. The full variable domain, its missing parts supplied by reference TRBV28 and TRBJ2-5, is DVKVTQSSRYLVKRTGEKVFLECVQDMDHENMFWYRQDPGLGLRLIYFSYDVKMKEKGDIPEGYSVSREKKERFSLILESASTNQTSMYLCASSSHVVTGLPQTQYFGPGTRLLVL.

V gene TRBV5-8 combines with J gene TRBJ1-1; D is ambiguous. From germline, CDR1 is SGHTS and CDR2 YDEGEE. The CDR3 contains 13 residues. Trimming left V 9 bases short and J 1 base short, with 13 bases between. CDR3 nucleotides: TGTGCCACCTATAGAGTGACGAACACTGAAGCTTTCTTT. This gives the protein CATYRVTNTEAFF.

The gene calls are TRBV28 and TRBJ2-3; TRBD2 matches at 7 bases. Germline CDR1 reads MDHEN; CDR2 reads SYDVKM. The CDR3 contains 12 residues. After removal of 4 bases from V and 13 bases from J, the junction contained 8 bases not matched to a gene. Here the CDR3 DNA reads TGTGCCAGCAGTTCGCGGGGAGGGGTGGAGTATTTT. This codes for CASSSRGGVEYF.

The rearrangement uses TRBV28 and TRBJ2-1, with D hard to call. The CDR3 loop spans 14 amino acids. The V end was cut by 6 bases, the J end by 0 bases, with 9 bases between. CDR1 MDHEN and CDR2 SYDVKM come from the germline V gene. CDR3 DNA sequence: TGTGCCAGCAGATCTTCAAGCTCCTACAATGAGCAGTTCTTC. As protein: CASRSSSSYNEQFF.

The count of this clone is one. This sequence joins TRBV13 and TRBJ2-2; unclear D gene. Germline CDR1 reads PRHDT; CDR2 reads FYEKMQ (reference sequence). Trimming cost V 5 bases and J 6 bases, with 13 bases left between them. This CDR3 has 14 amino acids. CDR3 DNA sequence: TGTGCCAGCAGCCCCTCGCGCGATCCCGGGGAGCTGTTTTTT. The encoded protein is CASSPSRDPGELFF.

The chain links TRBV10-1 to TRBJ1-1; the match to TRBD1 covers 10 bases. Germline CDR1 is WNHNN and CDR2 is SYGVQD (reference sequence). The CDR3 runs to 13 residues. Trimming at V came to 3 bases and at J to 11 bases, leaving 6 bases not matched to a gene. CDR3 DNA: TGCGCCAGCAGTGACTCCGGGACAGGGGACGCTTTCTTT. This sequence encodes CASSDSGTGDAFF.

Comments on this clone: Other nucleotide sequences in the sample specify the same CDR3. CDR3 nucleotide sequence: TGTGCCAGCAGTTTATCGGCAGGGTACGAGCAGTACTTC. This translates into CASSLSAGYEQYF. V is TRBV27 and J is TRBJ2-7; the D gene is possibly TRBD1 (5 bases). CDR3 length: 13 residues. Trimming stripped 0 bases from V and 4 bases from J, with 7 bases between. CDR1 and CDR2 (germline): MNHEY, SMNVEV (reference sequence).